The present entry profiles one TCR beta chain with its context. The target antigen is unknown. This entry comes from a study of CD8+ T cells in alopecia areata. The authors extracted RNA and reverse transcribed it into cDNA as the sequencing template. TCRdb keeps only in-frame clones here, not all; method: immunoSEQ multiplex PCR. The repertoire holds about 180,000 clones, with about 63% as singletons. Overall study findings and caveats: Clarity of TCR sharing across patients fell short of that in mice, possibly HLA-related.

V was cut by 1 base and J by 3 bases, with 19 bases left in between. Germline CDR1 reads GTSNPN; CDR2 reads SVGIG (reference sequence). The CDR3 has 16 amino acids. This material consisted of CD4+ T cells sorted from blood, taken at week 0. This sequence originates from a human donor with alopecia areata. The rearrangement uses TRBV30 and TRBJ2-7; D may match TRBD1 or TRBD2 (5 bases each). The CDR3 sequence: CAWSAKPGRRNYEQYF. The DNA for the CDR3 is TGTGCCTGGAGTGCGAAACCGGGACGGCGTAACTACGAGCAGTACTTC.